The 32 T cell receptor beta chains given below trace back to one sample, sequenced in a study of vaccination effects on CD4 cells after COVID-19. Using immunoSEQ multiplex PCR, the repertoire was profiled, and TCRdb retains in-frame clones only, with some absent. The data show some 60,000 clones, around 69% seen once. In the ViraFEST assay, antigen-specific CD4+ clonotypes were identified by expansion after peptide-pool stimulation. Scientists isolated CD4+ T cells after a roughly ten-day culture period ended. The vaccine recipients had no prior SARS-CoV-2 infection, with negative nucleocapsid antibodies. Antigen specificity for these receptors is unknown. Sequenced material: CD4+ T cells from PBMCs cultured with HCoV-NL63 spike peptides, taken before COVID-19 vaccination. The receptors were sampled from a human donor who received a COVID-19 vaccine.

The CDR3 here is CASSLYRDGETQYF. The CDR3 nucleotides are TGCGCCAGCAGTCTTTACAGGGATGGAGAGACCCAGTACTTC. The chain recombines TRBV4-1 with TRBJ2-5, with D perhaps matching TRBD1 (6 bases). Germline V lookup: CDR1 MGHRA, CDR2 YSYEKL. V was trimmed by 6 bases and J by 4 bases, leaving 15 bases between them. This CDR3 comprises 14 residues.

The rearrangement links TRBV4-1 to TRBJ2-3; 12 nucleotides line up with TRBD2. Germline loops: CDR1 MGHRA, CDR2 YSYEKL. The CDR3 contains 16 residues. J lost 1 base, V lost 4 bases, and 3 bases had no gene match. CDR3 nucleotides: TGCGCCAGCAGCCCGCGGACTAGCGGGGGCACAGATACGCAGTATTTT. This encodes CASSPRTSGGTDTQYF.

The chain uses TRBV6-2 or TRBV6-3 and TRBJ1-3; TRBD1 agrees at 7 bases. Trimming took 6 bases from V and 2 from J; bases not matched to a gene: 4. CDR3 length: 14 residues. Germline CDR1 reads MNHEY; CDR2 reads SVGEGT. The CDR3 here is CASRPTGAGNTIYF. CDR3 bases: TGTGCCAGCAGACCTACAGGGGCTGGAAACACCATATATTTT.

The chain carries TRBV2 and TRBJ2-5, with 8 nucleotides matching TRBD1. Germline V lookup: CDR1 SNHLY, CDR2 FYNNEI. V shed 6 bases, J shed 5 bases, and the junction held 8 bases outside the gene matches. This CDR3 is 14 amino acids long. In DNA, the CDR3 is TGTGCCAGCAGCGGACAGGGTTACCCGGAGACCCAGTACTTC. It specifies CASSGQGYPETQYF.

The CDR3 loop reads CASSLEGGAETQYF. The CDR3 DNA follows: TGCGCCAGCAGCTTGGAAGGGGGAGCAGAGACCCAGTACTTC. The rearrangement uses TRBV5-1 and TRBJ2-5, with a tentative D call TRBD1 (6 bases). The CDR3 has 14 residues. Germline CDR1 is SGHRS and CDR2 is YFSETQ. The V end lost 0 bases, the J end lost 4 bases, and 10 bases lay between the germline ends.

The chain carries TRBV28 and TRBJ2-5; D could derive from TRBD1 or TRBD2 (5 bases each). V was shortened by 8 bases and J by 1 base, with 17 bases between the two germline ends. This CDR3 contains 15 residues. From germline, CDR1 is MDHEN and CDR2 SYDVKM. The CDR3 nucleotides are TGTGCCAGCTTACCCCCATTGGGGGTCCAAGAGACCCAGTACTTC. Protein: CASLPPLGVQETQYF.

This clone has only one observation. This chain joins TRBV28 and TRBJ2-7, with D perhaps matching TRBD1 (6 bases). Trimming took 3 bases from V and 9 from J, leaving 12 bases between them. The germline CDR1 and CDR2 sequences are MDHEN and SYDVKM. CDR3 length equals 12 residues. CDR3 residues: CASSFQQGRQYV. The DNA for the CDR3 is TGTGCCAGCAGTTTTCAGCAGGGGCGGCAGTACGTC.

The CDR3 coding sequence is TGTGCCAGCTCGCCAGGGTGGCTAAGCAATCAGCCCCAGCATTTT. This sequence encodes CASSPGWLSNQPQHF. This chain uses TRBV27 with TRBJ1-5, with TRBD1 as a possible D gene (5 bases). The germline V and J ends were trimmed by 8 bases and 1 base, with 15 bases remaining between them. Germline CDR1 and CDR2: MNHEY and SMNVEV (reference sequence). The CDR3 consists of 15 residues.

V is TRBV4-1 and J is TRBJ1-3, with a tentative D call TRBD1 (5 bases). V was pared by 1 base and J by 0 bases, with 7 bases between. CDR1 is MGHRA and CDR2 is YSYEKL in the germline V gene. The CDR3 length is 15 residues. Here the CDR3 reads CASSQAGASGNTIYF. In DNA form, the CDR3 reads TGCGCCAGCAGCCAAGCCGGGGCCTCTGGAAACACCATATATTTT.

The V gene is TRBV6-6, the J gene TRBJ1-2; D ambiguous. The CDR3 sequence is 12 residues long. Trimming took off 7 bases at V and 3 bases at J, with 9 bases between the two ends. Germline V gene data show CDR1 as MNHNY and CDR2 as SVGAGI (reference sequence). The CDR3 sequence is CASTLGDYGYTF. For the CDR3, the DNA is TGTGCCAGCACCTTGGGTGACTATGGCTACACCTTC.

The rearrangement links TRBV9 to TRBJ1-4; possible D gene TRBD1, 6 bases. This CDR3 region has 15 residues. Germline values: CDR1 SGDLS, CDR2 YYNGEE. Between the trimmed V and J ends, which lost 0 bases and 7 bases, there was a span of 13 bases. The CDR3 here is CASSVAGGRGEKLFF. CDR3 sequence (DNA): TGTGCCAGCAGCGTAGCTGGGGGGCGCGGTGAAAAACTGTTTTTT.

This clone has just one count. The chain combines TRBV3-1 (or the pseudogene TRBV3-2) with TRBJ2-7, with D tentatively TRBD1 (6 bases). The CDR3 extends over 13 amino acids. Trimming took off 1 base at V and 9 bases at J, with 13 bases between the two ends. Germline values: CDR1 LGHDT, CDR2 YNNKEL (reference sequence). The chain's CDR3 is CASSQAPGEGQYV. The CDR3 DNA is TGTGCCAGCAGCCAAGCCCCAGGGGAAGGGCAGTACGTC.

This clone was counted a few times. The V and J genes are TRBV25-1 and TRBJ1-2; unclear D gene. The germline V gene has CDR1 MGHDK and CDR2 SYGVNS. There are 14 residues in the CDR3. V lost 3 bases and J lost 7, with 15 bases in between. The CDR3 sequence: CASSEGDRGSGYTF. Written as DNA, the CDR3 is TGTGCCAGCAGTGAGGGTGATCGAGGGTCTGGCTACACCTTC.

The chain couples TRBV9 to TRBJ1-2, with a possible D match to TRBD1 (5 bases). From germline, CDR1 is SGDLS and CDR2 YYNGEE. This CDR3 has 15 residues. Trimming removed 3 bases at V and 8 bases at J, with 20 bases between. The CDR3 here is CASSGQGTQRVGYTF. CDR3 DNA: TGTGCCAGCAGCGGCCAAGGGACTCAGCGGGTAGGCTACACCTTC.

The rearrangement joins TRBV19 to TRBJ1-4, with TRBD1 matching over 9 bases. Germline-derived CDR1 and CDR2 are LNHDA and SQIVND (reference sequence). The CDR3 is 17 amino acids. V shed 6 bases, J shed 8 bases, and the junction held 16 bases outside the gene matches. This CDR3 reads CASRARSFGTGSEKLFF. CDR3 DNA: TGTGCCAGTAGAGCCCGTAGCTTCGGGACAGGGTCCGAAAAACTGTTTTTT.

The rearrangement links TRBV9 to TRBJ2-1; D ambiguous. The V gene's germline CDR1 is SGDLS and CDR2 YYNGEE. This CDR3 has 13 residues. Trimming cost V 0 bases and J 8 bases, with 9 bases left between them. CDR3 residues: CASSVGIGDEQFF. DNA for the CDR3: TGTGCCAGCAGCGTAGGGATCGGAGATGAGCAGTTCTTC.

The chain links TRBV5-1 to TRBJ1-1; D is perhaps TRBD1 (5 bases). V lost 2 bases to trimming and J lost 0 bases, with 11 bases between them. Germline V gene sequence: CDR1 SGHRS, CDR2 YFSETQ. This CDR3 is built from 15 residues. CDR3 in DNA: TGCGCCAGCAGCTTTGGCAGGGTCATGAACACTGAAGCTTTCTTT. Translation: CASSFGRVMNTEAFF.

This clone has only a few counts. The chain recombines TRBV4-1 with TRBJ1-5; D might be TRBD1 (6 bases). The CDR3 covers 16 residues. The germline CDR1 and CDR2 sequences are MGHRA and YSYEKL. Between the trimmed V and J ends, which lost 2 bases and 4 bases, there was a span of 15 bases. For the CDR3, the DNA is TGCGCCAGCAGCCAAATGTTCGGACAGACGAATCAGCCCCAGCATTTT. This codes for CASSQMFGQTNQPQHF.

The table lists this clone with a few counts. This rearrangement joins TRBV19 to TRBJ1-6, with a tentative D call TRBD1 (6 bases). CDR1 is LNHDA and CDR2 is SQIVND in the germline V gene (reference sequence). The CDR3 loop spans 14 amino acids. Trimming took off 5 bases at V and 10 bases at J, with 15 bases between the two ends. The CDR3 region has the DNA TGTGCCAGTAGTCACAGGGTAGGGACGTCACCCCTCCACTTT. Protein: CASSHRVGTSPLHF.

The rearrangement joins TRBV20-1 to TRBJ2-5, with D maybe TRBD2 (6 bases). From germline, CDR1 is DFQATT and CDR2 SNEGSKA (reference sequence). The CDR3 length is 11 residues. Trimming removed 7 bases at V and 5 bases at J, with 11 bases between. The CDR3 nucleotides are TGCAGTGGGCCTCGGGGGGAGACCCAGTACTTC. Translated: CSGPRGETQYF.

The chain is built from TRBV19 and TRBJ2-3; D tentatively fits TRBD1 or TRBD2 (6 bases each). Germline-derived CDR1 and CDR2 are LNHDA and SQIVND (reference sequence). CDR3 size: 13 residues. V was shortened by 5 bases and J by 3 bases, with 9 bases between the two germline ends. CDR3 coding DNA: TGTGCCAGTAGTGGGGGGACAACAGATACGCAGTATTTT. Translated, it gives CASSGGTTDTQYF. The variable domain in full, with the rest retrieved from reference TRBV19 and TRBJ2-3, is DGGITQSPKYLFRKEGQNVTLSCEQNLNHDAMYWYRQDPGQGLRLIYYSQIVNDFQKGDIAEGYSVSREKKESFPLTVTSAQKNPTAFYLCASSGGTTDTQYFGPGTRLTVL.

The V and J genes are TRBV24-1 and TRBJ2-2; tentatively, D is TRBD2 (7 bases). CDR1 and CDR2 (germline): KGHDR, SFDVKD. The V and J ends lost 7 bases and 7 bases respectively, with 15 bases between them. This CDR3 spans 14 amino acids. The CDR3 protein is CATRHGGASGELFF. CDR3 bases: TGTGCCACCAGGCATGGGGGGGCCAGCGGGGAGCTGTTTTTT.

The rearrangement links TRBV28 to TRBJ1-4; the D gene is possibly TRBD1 (5 bases). V lost 6 bases and J lost 5, with 16 bases in between. Germline CDR1 and CDR2: MDHEN and SYDVKM. The CDR3 runs 15 residues. CDR3 in amino acids: CASSPQGGRNEKLFF. The CDR3 DNA reads as TGTGCCAGCAGCCCGCAGGGCGGGAGGAATGAAAAACTGTTTTTT. Full variable domain (missing parts from reference TRBV28 and TRBJ1-4): DVKVTQSSRYLVKRTGEKVFLECVQDMDHENMFWYRQDPGLGLRLIYFSYDVKMKEKGDIPEGYSVSREKKERFSLILESASTNQTSMYLCASSPQGGRNEKLFFGSGTQLSVL.

The V gene is TRBV5-1, the J gene TRBJ2-3; D is perhaps TRBD1 (5 bases). V was cut by 2 bases and J by 0 bases, with 16 bases left in between. The CDR3 sequence is 17 residues long. Germline assignment: CDR1 SGHRS and CDR2 YFSETQ. The CDR3 here is CASSFGRTGSSTDTQYF. The CDR3 DNA follows: TGCGCCAGCAGCTTTGGTCGAACAGGATCTAGCACAGATACGCAGTATTTT. The full variable domain, completed using reference TRBV5-1 and TRBJ2-3, is KAGVTQTPRYLIKTRGQQVTLSCSPISGHRSVSWYQQTPGQGLQFLFEYFSETQRNKGNFPGRFSGRQFSNSRSEMNVSTLELGDSALYLCASSFGRTGSSTDTQYFGPGTRLTVL.

The chain is built from TRBV4-2 and TRBJ2-1; D gene uncertain. V shed 1 base and J shed 1 base, with 8 bases lying between them. CDR3 length: 15 amino acids. The V gene's germline CDR1 is LGHNA and CDR2 YNFKEQ. In DNA, the CDR3 is TGTGCCAGCAGCCAAGCCCCCGGTTCCTACAATGAGCAGTTCTTC. Its protein is CASSQAPGSYNEQFF.

The J gene is TRBJ2-7, the V gene TRBV11-2; D unresolved. Deletions cut 0 bases from V and 0 bases from J, with 9 bases between. Germline loops: CDR1 SGHAT, CDR2 FQNNGV. The CDR3 spans 15 residues. Here the CDR3 reads CASSLDGLSSYEQYV. CDR3 coding DNA: TGTGCCAGCAGCTTAGACGGCCTGAGCTCCTACGAGCAGTACGTC.

CDR3 DNA: TGCGCCAGCAGCTTGGTGGGGCAAGGGACAGATACGCAGTATTTT. As protein: CASSLVGQGTDTQYF. V is TRBV5-1 and J is TRBJ2-3, with a weak D call TRBD1 (5 bases). Trimming cost V 0 bases and J 3 bases, with 11 bases left between them. Germline assignment: CDR1 SGHRS and CDR2 YFSETQ. This CDR3 region has 15 residues.

V gene TRBV3-1 (or the pseudogene TRBV3-2) combines with J gene TRBJ2-1, with 9 bases identical to TRBD2. V dropped 4 bases and J dropped 11; count of bases not matched to a gene: 12. The CDR3 covers 15 residues. CDR1 is LGHDT and CDR2 is YNNKEL in the germline V gene (reference sequence). CDR3 protein: CASSPAGGGGSKQFF. The CDR3 DNA follows: TGTGCCAGCAGCCCCGCGGGCGGGGGGGGGTCAAAGCAGTTCTTC.

V and J are TRBV7-9 and TRBJ2-2, with unresolved D. Germline lookup yields CDR1 SEHNR and CDR2 FQNEAQ (reference sequence). CDR3 length equals 14 residues. Trimming removed 6 bases from V and 4 bases from J, with 12 bases in between. CDR3 amino acids: CASSKVVATGELFF. For the CDR3, the DNA is TGTGCCAGCAGTAAGGTAGTGGCCACCGGGGAGCTGTTTTTT.

The chain carries TRBV7-2 and TRBJ2-3; D not resolved. V shed 2 bases and J shed 0 bases, with 6 bases lying between them. Per the germline V gene, CDR1 is SGHTA and CDR2 is FQGNSA. The CDR3 contains 14 residues. The CDR3 nucleotides read TGTGCCAGCAGCTTAAGGGAAAGCACAGATACGCAGTATTTT. This translates into CASSLRESTDTQYF. Complete variable domain (other parts from reference TRBV7-2 and TRBJ2-3): GAGVSQSPSNKVTEKGKDVELRCDPISGHTALYWYRQSLGQGLEFLIYFQGNSAPDKSGLPSDRFSAERTGGSVSTLTIQRTQQEDSAVYLCASSLRESTDTQYFGPGTRLTVL.

V is TRBV25-1 and J is TRBJ1-1; D possibly corresponds to TRBD1 (5 bases). The germline V and J ends were trimmed by 7 bases and 0 bases, with 9 bases remaining between them. The CDR3 extends over 13 amino acids. CDR1 and CDR2 (germline): MGHDK, SYGVNS. Here the CDR3 DNA reads TGTGCCAGCATGACAGCGATGAACACTGAAGCTTTCTTT. As protein: CASMTAMNTEAFF.

The chain employs TRBV30 and TRBJ1-2, with D possibly being TRBD1 (5 bases). The V end lost 0 bases, the J end lost 5 bases, and 7 bases lay between the germline ends. This CDR3 is built from 12 residues. Germline CDR1 GTSNPN, CDR2 SVGIG (reference sequence). The CDR3 nucleotides read TGTGCCTGGAGTGTACGGGGGTATGGCTACACCTTC. Its translation is CAWSVRGYGYTF.